Listed below are T cell receptor beta chains from one sample, sequenced in a study of CD8 T cells in Susac syndrome. From the immunoSEQ multiplex PCR reads, TCRdb called clonotypes with MiXCR, one entry per CDR3 protein. The sample records around 180,000 distinct CDR3 sequences, almost 96% being singletons. Material for sequencing was CD4+ T cells from PBMCs. The receptor set was obtained from a human donor with multiple sclerosis. The CDR3 runs from the conserved cysteine through the conserved F or W. A D gene is named only where the DNA matches it firmly. Only some rows state a clone size, as once, few, many or a class for expanded clones.

TRBV10-2	NA	NA	TRBJ1-5	TGCGCCAGCAGTGATTGGGCAAATCAGCCCCAGCATTTT	CASSDWANQPQHF
TRBV28	NA	NA	TRBJ1-2	TGTGCCAGCAGTACCCGGATGGGCTACACCTTC	CASSTRMGYTF
TRBV9	NA	NA	TRBJ2-5	TGTGCCAGCAGCGCAGGGGGGGAAGGTGGTGTTACCCAGTACTTC	CASSAGGEGGVTQYF
TRBV11-2	NA	TRBD1	TRBJ2-7	TGTGCCAGCAGCCCCTGGGGACAGGGGGCCACCTACGAGCAGTACTTC	CASSPWGQGATYEQYF
TRBV2	NA	NA	TRBJ1-2	TGTGCCAGCAGTGTGGATTCGGGCGGCGGCAGTGGCTACACCTTC	CASSVDSGGGSGYTF
TRBV20-1	NA	NA	TRBJ1-2	TGCAGTGCTCCCACTAACTATGGCTACACCTTC	CSAPTNYGYTF
TRBV12-3/TRBV12-4	NA	NA	TRBJ2-3	TGTGCCAGCAGGCCCGGACTCTTCACAGATACGCAGTATTTT	CASRPGLFTDTQYF
TRBV25-1	NA	TRBD1	TRBJ2-7	TGTGCCAGCAGTCCCGGGACAGGGAAGGACGAGCAGTACTTC	CASSPGTGKDEQYF
TRBV7-9	once	NA	TRBJ1-1	TGTGCCAGCAGGAAATTCACAGGTCCTAAGGAGGCTTTCTTT	CASRKFTGPKEAFF
TRBV7-6	NA	NA	TRBJ2-3	TGTGCCAGCAGCTTAGGGGGGGGAGGACAGCCTTCAGATACGCAGTATTTT	CASSLGGGGQPSDTQYF
TRBV27	NA	NA	TRBJ1-6	TGTGCCAGCAGTTTACAGGCCCCCGGGGCACCCCTCCACTTT	CASSLQAPGAPLHF
TRBV20-1	NA	NA	TRBJ2-1	TGCAGTGCTAGCCTGGAGACAACCTACAATGAGCAGTTCTTC	CSASLETTYNEQFF
TRBV4-3	NA	TRBD2	TRBJ2-1	TGCGCCAGCAGCCAAGAAGGTAGCGGGGGCACGAATGAGCAGTTCTTC	CASSQEGSGGTNEQFF
TRBV20-1	NA	TRBD2	TRBJ2-3	TGCAGTGCTAGAGCGCCGTTTACTAGCGGGGCCCCAGTTACGCAGTATTTT	CSARAPFTSGAPVTQYF
TRBV28	NA	NA	TRBJ1-3	TGTGCCATCTTGCATGGAAACACCATATATTTT	CAILHGNTIYF
TRBV27	NA	NA	TRBJ2-7	TGTGCCAGCAGTCTTAGGACGAGAACCTACGAGCAGTACTTC	CASSLRTRTYEQYF
TRBV12-3/TRBV12-4	NA	TRBD1	TRBJ2-5	TGTGCCAGCAGTACCCAGACAGGGGCGACCCAGTACTTC	CASSTQTGATQYF
TRBV4-3	NA	NA	TRBJ1-6	TGCGCCAGCAGCCAAGTCCGGGGGGAAAATTCACCCCTCCACTTT	CASSQVRGENSPLHF
TRBV12-3/TRBV12-4	once	NA	TRBJ1-6	TGTGCCAGCAGTTTCCGGACAGTTGATTCACCCCTCCACTTT	CASSFRTVDSPLHF
TRBV29-1	NA	NA	TRBJ2-3	TGCAGCGTTGAACGGGCGGCAGATACGCAGTATTTT	CSVERAADTQYF
TRBV4-3	NA	NA	TRBJ2-5	TGCGCCAGCAGCCAAGGATTCGGGGTACTGGAGACCCAGTACTTC	CASSQGFGVLETQYF
TRBV5-1	NA	TRBD2	TRBJ2-3	TGCGCCAGCAGCCCGGGACTAGCGGGGGCGAACACAGATACGCAGTATTTT	CASSPGLAGANTDTQYF